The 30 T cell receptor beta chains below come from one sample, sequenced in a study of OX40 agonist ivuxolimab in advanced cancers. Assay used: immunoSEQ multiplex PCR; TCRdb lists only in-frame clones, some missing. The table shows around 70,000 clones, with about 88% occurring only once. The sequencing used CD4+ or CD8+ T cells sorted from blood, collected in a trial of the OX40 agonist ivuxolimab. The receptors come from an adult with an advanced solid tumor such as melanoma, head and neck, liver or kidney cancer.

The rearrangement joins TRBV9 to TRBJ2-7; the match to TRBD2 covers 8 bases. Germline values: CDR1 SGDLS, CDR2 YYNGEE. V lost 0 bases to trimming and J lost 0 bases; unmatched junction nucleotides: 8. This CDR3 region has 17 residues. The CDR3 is CASSVGGSGTISYEQYF. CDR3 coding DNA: TGTGCCAGCAGCGTAGGGGGTAGCGGGACGATCTCCTACGAGCAGTACTTC. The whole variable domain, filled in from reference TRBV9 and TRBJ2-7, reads DSGVTQTPKHLITATGQRVTLRCSPRSGDLSVYWYQQSLDQGLQFLIQYYNGEERAKGNILERFSAQQFPDLHSELNLSSLELGDSALYFCASSVGGSGTISYEQYFGPGTRLTVT.

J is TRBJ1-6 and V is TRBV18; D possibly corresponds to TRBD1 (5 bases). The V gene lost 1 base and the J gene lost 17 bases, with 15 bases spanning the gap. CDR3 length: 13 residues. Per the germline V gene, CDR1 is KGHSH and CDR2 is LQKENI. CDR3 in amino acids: CASSPLDGTVVHF. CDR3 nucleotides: TGTGCCAGCTCACCACTTGACGGGACTGTGGTCCACTTT. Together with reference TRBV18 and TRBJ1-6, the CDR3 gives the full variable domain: NAGVMQNPRHLVRRRGQEARLRCSPMKGHSHVYWYRQLPEEGLKFMVYLQKENIIDESGMPKERFSAEFPKEGPSILRIQQVVRGDSAAYFCASSPLDGTVVHFGNGTRLTVT.

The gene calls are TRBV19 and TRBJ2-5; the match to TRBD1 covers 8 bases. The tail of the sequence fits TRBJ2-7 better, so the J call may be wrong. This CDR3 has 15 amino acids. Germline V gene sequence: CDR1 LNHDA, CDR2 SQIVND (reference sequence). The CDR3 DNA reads TGTGCCAGTAGTATTACAGGGGGGCGCGTCTACGAGCAGTACTTC. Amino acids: CASSITGGRVYEQYF.

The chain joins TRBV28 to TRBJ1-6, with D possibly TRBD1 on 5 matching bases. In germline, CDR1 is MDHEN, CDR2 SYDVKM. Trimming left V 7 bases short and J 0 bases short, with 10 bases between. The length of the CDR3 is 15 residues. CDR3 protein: CASTPDISYNSPLHF. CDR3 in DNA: TGTGCCAGCACCCCGGACATCTCCTATAATTCACCCCTCCACTTT. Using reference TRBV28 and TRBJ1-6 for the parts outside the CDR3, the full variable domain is DVKVTQSSRYLVKRTGEKVFLECVQDMDHENMFWYRQDPGLGLRLIYFSYDVKMKEKGDIPEGYSVSREKKERFSLILESASTNQTSMYLCASTPDISYNSPLHFGNGTRLTVT.

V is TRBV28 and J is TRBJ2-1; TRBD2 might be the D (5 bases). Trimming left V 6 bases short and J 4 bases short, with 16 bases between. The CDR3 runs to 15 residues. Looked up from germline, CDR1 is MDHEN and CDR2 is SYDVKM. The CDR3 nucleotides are TGTGCCAGCAGCCCTACTAGATTTGGGTACAATGAGCAGTTCTTC. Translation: CASSPTRFGYNEQFF. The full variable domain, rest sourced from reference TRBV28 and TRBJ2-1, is DVKVTQSSRYLVKRTGEKVFLECVQDMDHENMFWYRQDPGLGLRLIYFSYDVKMKEKGDIPEGYSVSREKKERFSLILESASTNQTSMYLCASSPTRFGYNEQFFGPGTRLTVL.

The CDR3 loop reads CASSESRSSDEQYF. CDR3 DNA sequence: TGCGCCAGCAGTGAGTCCCGCTCTAGCGACGAGCAGTACTTC. The rearrangement uses TRBV10-2 and TRBJ2-7; a weak D match, TRBD2 (6 bases). Per germline, CDR1 WSHSY and CDR2 SAAADI. Trimming removed 0 bases at V and 5 bases at J, with 11 bases between. This CDR3 spans 14 amino acids.

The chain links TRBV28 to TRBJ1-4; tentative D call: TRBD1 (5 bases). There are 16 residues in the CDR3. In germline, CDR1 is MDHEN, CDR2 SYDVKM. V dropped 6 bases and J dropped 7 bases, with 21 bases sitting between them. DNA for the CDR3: TGTGCCAGCAGGCTTGGGACCCAGGGTTGGAGTGAAAAACTGTTTTTT. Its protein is CASRLGTQGWSEKLFF.

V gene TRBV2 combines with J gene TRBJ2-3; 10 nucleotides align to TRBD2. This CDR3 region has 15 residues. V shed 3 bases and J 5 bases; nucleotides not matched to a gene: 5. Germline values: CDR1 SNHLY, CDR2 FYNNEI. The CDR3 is CASSDISGRKDTQYF. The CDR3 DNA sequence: TGTGCCAGCAGTGACATTAGCGGGAGGAAAGATACGCAGTATTTT.

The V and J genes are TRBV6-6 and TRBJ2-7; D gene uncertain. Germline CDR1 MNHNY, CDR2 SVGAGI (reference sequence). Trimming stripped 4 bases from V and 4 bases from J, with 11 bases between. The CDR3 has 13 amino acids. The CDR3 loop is CASSLRLEYEQYF. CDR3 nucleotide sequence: TGTGCCAGCAGTTTAAGACTGGAATACGAGCAGTACTTC.

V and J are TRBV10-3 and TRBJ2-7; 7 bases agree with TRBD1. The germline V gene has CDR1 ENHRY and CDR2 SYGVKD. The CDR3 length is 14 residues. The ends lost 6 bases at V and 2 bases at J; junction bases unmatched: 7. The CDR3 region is CAIRLTGKAYEQYF. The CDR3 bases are TGTGCCATCAGGTTGACAGGGAAGGCCTACGAGCAGTACTTC.

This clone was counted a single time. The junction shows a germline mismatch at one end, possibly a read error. The CDR3 spells CASVRTGTQVYEQYF. CDR3 nucleotides: TGTGCCAGCGTCCGGACCGGGACCCAGGTCTACGAGCAGTACTTC. V is TRBV5-1 and J is TRBJ2-7; D may be TRBD1 or TRBD2 (5 bases each). Germline V gene data show CDR1 as SGHRS and CDR2 as YFSETQ. This CDR3 has 15 amino acids.

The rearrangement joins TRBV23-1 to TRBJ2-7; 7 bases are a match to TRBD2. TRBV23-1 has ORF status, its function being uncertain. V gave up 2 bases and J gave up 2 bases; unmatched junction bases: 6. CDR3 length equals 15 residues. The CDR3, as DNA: TGCGCCAGCAGTCAAAGCGGGACCGGGGCCTACGAGCAGTACTTC. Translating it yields CASSQSGTGAYEQYF.

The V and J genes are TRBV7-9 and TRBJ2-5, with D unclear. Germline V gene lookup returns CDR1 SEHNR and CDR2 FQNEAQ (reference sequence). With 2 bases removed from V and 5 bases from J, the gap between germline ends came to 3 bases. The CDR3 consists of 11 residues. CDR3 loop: CASSLSETQYF. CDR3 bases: TGTGCCAGCAGCTTAAGTGAGACCCAGTACTTC.

The CDR3 spells CASSVGDIGGYTF. The CDR3, as DNA: TGTGCCAGCAGCGTTGGGGATATTGGGGGCTACACCTTC. The chain uses TRBV9 and TRBJ1-2; D not certain. The CDR3 spans 13 residues. Germline V gives CDR1 SGDLS, CDR2 YYNGEE. Trimming removed 2 bases at V and 8 bases at J, with 13 bases between.

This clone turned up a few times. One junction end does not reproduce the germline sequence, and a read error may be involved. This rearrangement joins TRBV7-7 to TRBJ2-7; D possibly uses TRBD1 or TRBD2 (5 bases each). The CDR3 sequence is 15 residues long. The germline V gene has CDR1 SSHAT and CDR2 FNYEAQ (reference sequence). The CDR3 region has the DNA TGTGCTAGCAGCTTAGGTGCAGGGACCCATCATCAGCAGTACTTC. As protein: CASSLGAGTHHQQYF.

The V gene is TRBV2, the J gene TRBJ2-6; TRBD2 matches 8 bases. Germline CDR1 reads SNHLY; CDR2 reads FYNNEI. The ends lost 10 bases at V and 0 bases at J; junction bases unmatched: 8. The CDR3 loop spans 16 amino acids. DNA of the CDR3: TGTGCCACCCCCGGGGGGGCTTACTCTGGGGCCAACGTCCTGACTTTC. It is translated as CATPGGAYSGANVLTF.

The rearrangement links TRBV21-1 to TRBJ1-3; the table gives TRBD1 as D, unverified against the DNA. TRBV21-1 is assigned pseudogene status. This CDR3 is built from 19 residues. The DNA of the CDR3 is TGTGCCAGCAGCAAAGTAGCAGGGTGTTTCAGAAGGTCTGGAAACACCATATATTTT. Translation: CASSKVAGCFRRSGNTIYF.

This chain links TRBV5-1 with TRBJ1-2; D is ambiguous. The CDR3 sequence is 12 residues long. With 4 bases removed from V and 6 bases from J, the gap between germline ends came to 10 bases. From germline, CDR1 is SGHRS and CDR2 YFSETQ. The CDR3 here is CASSLDAHGYTF. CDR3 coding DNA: TGCGCCAGCAGCCTGGACGCTCATGGCTACACCTTC.

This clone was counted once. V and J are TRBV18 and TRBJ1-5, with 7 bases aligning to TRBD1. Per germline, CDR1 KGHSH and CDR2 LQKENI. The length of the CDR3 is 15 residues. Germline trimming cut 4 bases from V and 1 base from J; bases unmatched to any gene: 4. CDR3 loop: CASSRQGLSNQPQHF. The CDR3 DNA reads TGTGCCAGCTCACGACAGGGTTTAAGCAATCAGCCCCAGCATTTT.

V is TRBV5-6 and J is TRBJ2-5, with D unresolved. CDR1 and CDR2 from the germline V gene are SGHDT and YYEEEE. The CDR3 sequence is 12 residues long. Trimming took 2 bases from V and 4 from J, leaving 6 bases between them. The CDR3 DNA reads TGTGCCAGCAGCTTAAGTCTAGAGACCCAGTACTTC. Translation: CASSLSLETQYF.

The CDR3 reads CASSLAGDSFF. DNA for the CDR3: TGTGCCAGCAGCTTAGCCGGGGACTCTTTCTTT. The chain has TRBV11-2 and TRBJ1-1; TRBD1 might be the D (5 bases). The CDR3 covers 11 residues. Germline-derived CDR1 and CDR2 are SGHAT and FQNNGV. Deletions cut 1 base from V and 12 bases from J, with 9 bases between. The full variable domain, completed using reference TRBV11-2 and TRBJ1-1, is EAGVAQSPRYKIIEKRQSVAFWCNPISGHATLYWYQQILGQGPKLLIQFQNNGVVDDSQLPKDRFSAERLKGVDSTLKIQPAKLEDSAVYLCASSLAGDSFFGQGTRLTVV.

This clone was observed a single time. CDR3 sequence: CASSPTGQGISGANVLTF. The CDR3 DNA sequence: TGCGCCAGCAGCCCTACGGGACAGGGGATCTCTGGGGCCAACGTCCTGACTTTC. The chain uses TRBV5-1 and TRBJ2-6, with 10 bases fitting TRBD1. CDR3 length equals 18 residues. V was pared by 4 bases and J by 0 bases, with 7 bases of the junction left unmatched. CDR1 and CDR2 from the germline V gene are SGHRS and YFSETQ. The complete variable domain, with remaining parts taken from reference TRBV5-1 and TRBJ2-6, reads KAGVTQTPRYLIKTRGQQVTLSCSPISGHRSVSWYQQTPGQGLQFLFEYFSETQRNKGNFPGRFSGRQFSNSRSEMNVSTLELGDSALYLCASSPTGQGISGANVLTFGAGSRLTVL.

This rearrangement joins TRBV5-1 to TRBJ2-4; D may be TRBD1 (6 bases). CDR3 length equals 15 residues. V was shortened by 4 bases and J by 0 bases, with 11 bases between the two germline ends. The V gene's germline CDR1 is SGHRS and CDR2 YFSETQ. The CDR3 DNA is TGCGCCAGCAGCATGGACAGTCTAGCCAAAAACATTCAGTACTTC. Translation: CASSMDSLAKNIQYF.

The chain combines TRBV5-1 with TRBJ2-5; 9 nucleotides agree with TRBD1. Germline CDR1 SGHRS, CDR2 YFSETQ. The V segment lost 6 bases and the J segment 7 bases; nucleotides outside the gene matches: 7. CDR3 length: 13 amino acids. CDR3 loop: CASNRGLEVTQYF. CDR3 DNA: TGCGCCAGCAACAGGGGGCTGGAGGTGACCCAGTACTTC.

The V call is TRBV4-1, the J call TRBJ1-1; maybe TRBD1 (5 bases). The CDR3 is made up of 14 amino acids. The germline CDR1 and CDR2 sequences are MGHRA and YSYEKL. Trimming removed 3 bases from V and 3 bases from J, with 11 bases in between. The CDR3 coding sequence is TGCGCCAGCAGCCACCCAGGGACGTACACTGAAGCTTTCTTT. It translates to CASSHPGTYTEAFF.

CDR3 nucleotides: TGTGCCAGCAGCTCGGAGGGTCGGGGATGGCAGTACTTC. Encoded protein: CASSSEGRGWQYF. The chain carries TRBV11-2 and TRBJ2-5, with D maybe TRBD2 (6 bases). Trimming pared 4 bases from V and 11 bases from J, leaving 17 bases between. This CDR3 comprises 13 residues. Germline V lookup: CDR1 SGHAT, CDR2 FQNNGV.

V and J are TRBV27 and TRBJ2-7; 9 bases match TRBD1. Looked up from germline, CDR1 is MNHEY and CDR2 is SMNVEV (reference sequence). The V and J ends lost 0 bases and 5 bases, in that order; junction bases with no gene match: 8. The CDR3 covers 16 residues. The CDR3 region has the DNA TGTGCCAGCAGTTTATCGAATGGGGACAGGGCGAACGAGCAGTACTTC. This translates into CASSLSNGDRANEQYF.

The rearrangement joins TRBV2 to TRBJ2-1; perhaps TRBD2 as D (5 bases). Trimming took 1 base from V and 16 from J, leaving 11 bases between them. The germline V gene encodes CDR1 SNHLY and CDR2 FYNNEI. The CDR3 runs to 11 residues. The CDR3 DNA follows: TGTGCCAGCAGTGAAGAGGGAGTCGCATTCTTC. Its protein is CASSEEGVAFF.

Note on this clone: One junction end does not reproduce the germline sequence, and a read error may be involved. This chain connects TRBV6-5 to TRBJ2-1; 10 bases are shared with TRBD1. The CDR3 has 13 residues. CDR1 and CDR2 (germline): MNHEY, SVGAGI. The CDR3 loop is CASSYSMGQGFIF. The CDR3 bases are TGTGCCAGCAGTTACTCGATGGGACAGGGGTTTATCTTC.

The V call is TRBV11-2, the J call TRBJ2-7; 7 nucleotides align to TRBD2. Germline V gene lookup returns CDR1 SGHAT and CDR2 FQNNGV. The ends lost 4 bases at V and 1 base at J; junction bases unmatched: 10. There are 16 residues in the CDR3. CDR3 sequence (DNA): TGTGCCAGCAGCTCCTCTCTAGCGGCTAATTCCTACGAGCAGTACTTC. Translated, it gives CASSSSLAANSYEQYF.